The 25 T cell receptor beta chains reported below all come from one sample, sequenced in a study of a mutant IDH1 vaccine in newly diagnosed glioma (dated by TCRdb to about 2021). Libraries were prepared through the immunoSEQ multiplex PCR assay. Not all clones reach the TCRdb copy of this immuneACCESS table, which keeps in-frame sequences only. Checked studies attribute under half of the gap to unresolved V genes and leave the rest unexplained. Across this sample there are about 33,000 clones, with approximately 90% seen only once. The ten largest clones represent approximately 2.3% of the sample. Their cognate antigens are unknown. The time point tag for this specimen amounts to: week 23, last vaccination. Every vaccine dose consisted of 300 ug of a 20-mer mutant IDH1 peptide in Montanide, administered subcutaneously together with topical imiquimod. Sequences were derived from PBMCs, sampled from a glioma patient whose treatment included an IDH1 peptide vaccine. These receptor sequences come from a man aged 35 to 55 with glioma.

CDR3 amino acids: CASSLDVQPQHF. The CDR3 DNA is TGCGCCAGCAGCTTGGACGTTCAGCCCCAGCATTTT. The chain is built from TRBV5-1 and TRBJ1-5; no definite D call. The germline CDR1 and CDR2 sequences are SGHRS and YFSETQ. Trimming stripped 0 bases from V and 6 bases from J, with 4 bases between. This CDR3 is built from 12 residues. The complete variable domain, with remaining parts taken from reference TRBV5-1 and TRBJ1-5, reads KAGVTQTPRYLIKTRGQQVTLSCSPISGHRSVSWYQQTPGQGLQFLFEYFSETQRNKGNFPGRFSGRQFSNSRSEMNVSTLELGDSALYLCASSLDVQPQHFGDGTRLSIL.

This chain uses TRBV30 with TRBJ1-4; maybe TRBD1 (6 bases). The germline V and J ends were trimmed by 1 base and 8 bases, with 14 bases remaining between them. Per germline, CDR1 GTSNPN and CDR2 SVGIG (reference sequence). The CDR3 covers 14 residues. The chain's CDR3 is CAWSGGRGTEKLFF. The CDR3 coding sequence is TGTGCCTGGAGTGGAGGCAGGGGAACCGAAAAACTGTTTTTT. The variable domain in full, completed from reference TRBV30 and TRBJ1-4, reads SQTIHQWPATLVQPVGSPLSLECTVEGTSNPNLYWYRQAAGRGLQLLFYSVGIGQISSEVPQNLSASRPQDRQFILSSKKLLLSDSGFYLCAWSGGRGTEKLFFGSGTQLSVL.

The chain couples TRBV7-9 to TRBJ1-3; 9 positions agree with TRBD1. Per the germline V gene, CDR1 is SEHNR and CDR2 is FQNEAQ (reference sequence). The CDR3 runs 16 residues. The V segment lost 5 bases and the J segment 2 bases; nucleotides outside the gene matches: 7. The chain's CDR3 is CASSPRGQGAGNTIYF. CDR3 DNA sequence: TGTGCCAGCAGCCCCCGGGGACAGGGCGCTGGAAACACCATATATTTT.

The CDR3 coding sequence is TGTGCCAGCACTCTGGGAGGGGGCCTGGAGCTGTTTTTT. Translated: CASTLGGGLELFF. The V and J genes are TRBV2 and TRBJ2-2; D might be TRBD1 or TRBD2, each matching 7 bases. There are 13 residues in the CDR3. CDR1 SNHLY and CDR2 FYNNEI come from the germline V gene. The V end was cut by 7 bases, the J end by 10 bases, with 16 bases between.

This clone was observed a few times. The rearrangement links TRBV7-8 to TRBJ2-4, with 7 bases that match TRBD1. CDR1 is SGHVS, CDR2 FQNEAQ, per germline. The CDR3 runs to 14 residues. V lost 4 bases and J lost 6; bases outside the gene matches: 6. For the CDR3, the DNA is TGTGCCAGCAGCTCAATAGGGGGCGGAAACATTCAGTACTTC. Translating gives CASSSIGGGNIQYF.

There are a few counts of this clone. V is TRBV18 and J is TRBJ2-3; 13 bases match TRBD2. Germline loops: CDR1 KGHSH, CDR2 LQKENI. With V trimmed by 1 base and J by 6 bases, 13 bases remained unmatched. The CDR3 extends over 19 amino acids. The CDR3 DNA follows: TGTGCCAGCTCACCACGGGGACTAGCGGGGCCAGAACAAGAGGATACGCAGTATTTT. Translated, it gives CASSPRGLAGPEQEDTQYF.

A word on this clone: The junction differs from germline at one of its ends, possibly a read error. The V call is TRBV18, the J call TRBJ2-1; D is tentatively TRBD1 or TRBD2 (5 bases each). This CDR3 region has 15 residues. Germline CDR1 reads KGHSH; CDR2 reads LQKENI. CDR3 nucleotide sequence: TGTGCCAGCTCAGCACCCGGGTCGCAGAGGGGTGAGCAGTTCTTC. It codes for CASSAPGSQRGEQFF.

The chain combines TRBV7-8 with TRBJ2-7; 15 bases are a match to TRBD2. CDR1 is SGHVS, CDR2 FQNEAQ, per germline. The CDR3 covers 15 residues. V was pared by 4 bases and J by 2 bases, with 0 bases of the junction left unmatched. CDR3: CASSWTSGGAYEQYV. DNA of the CDR3: TGTGCCAGCAGCTGGACTAGCGGGGGGGCCTACGAGCAGTACGTC.

The chain carries TRBV5-8 and TRBJ2-3; unclear D gene. Germline loops: CDR1 SGHTS, CDR2 YDEGEE. The CDR3 has 15 amino acids. The germline V and J ends were trimmed by 1 base and 2 bases, with 11 bases remaining between them. The DNA for the CDR3 is TGTGCCAGCAGCTTGCCCGGAGTTCTCACAGATACGCAGTATTTT. Translated, it gives CASSLPGVLTDTQYF.

The chain combines TRBV5-1 with TRBJ1-2; 11 nucleotides match TRBD1. Germline assignment: CDR1 SGHRS and CDR2 YFSETQ. The CDR3 sequence is 17 residues long. With V trimmed by 4 bases and J by 4 bases, 12 bases remained unmatched. The CDR3 DNA reads as TGCGCCAGCAGCCTCGGGACAGGGGGTTCGTTGGGCTATGGCTACACCTTC. It yields the protein CASSLGTGGSLGYGYTF.

The table lists this clone with a few counts. The chain is built from TRBV28 and TRBJ1-5; 9 bases fit TRBD1. This CDR3 has 14 amino acids. Germline lookup yields CDR1 MDHEN and CDR2 SYDVKM. With V trimmed by 7 bases and J by 7 bases, 8 bases remained unmatched. The CDR3 DNA is TGTGCCAGCATCCTTGGGACAGGGTCACAGCCCCAGCATTTT. Translated: CASILGTGSQPQHF.

The chain carries TRBV7-2 and TRBJ2-1, with 7 bases identical to TRBD2. The CDR3 is made up of 15 amino acids. With V trimmed by 6 bases and J by 4 bases, 9 bases remained unmatched. Germline CDR1 is SGHTA and CDR2 is FQGNSA. The CDR3 region has the DNA TGTGCCAGCAGTCTAGAGGGACTACCTTACAATGAGCAGTTCTTC. It encodes CASSLEGLPYNEQFF.

The chain couples TRBV5-5 to TRBJ1-5; TRBD1 agrees at 7 bases. This CDR3 region has 16 residues. Germline CDR1 and CDR2: SGHKS and YYEKEE (reference sequence). J gave up 3 bases and V 0 bases, and 6 bases lay outside the gene matches. The CDR3: CASSLDPGGFNQPQHF. The DNA for the CDR3 is TGTGCCAGCAGCTTGGATCCAGGGGGTTTCAATCAGCCCCAGCATTTT. Filled out from reference TRBV5-5 and TRBJ1-5, the complete variable domain reads DAGVTQSPTHLIKTRGQQVTLRCSPISGHKSVSWYQQVLGQGPQFIFQYYEKEERGRGNFPDRFSARQFPNYSSELNVNALLLGDSALYLCASSLDPGGFNQPQHFGDGTRLSIL.

This chain uses TRBV5-4 with TRBJ2-5; TRBD2 matches at 8 bases. The CDR3 runs to 16 residues. Germline loops: CDR1 SGHNT, CDR2 YYREEE (reference sequence). Germline trimming cut 0 bases from V and 2 bases from J; bases unmatched to any gene: 6. CDR3 residues: CASSLGRGDLQETQYF. The CDR3 bases are TGTGCCAGCAGCTTGGGGCGGGGGGATTTACAAGAGACCCAGTACTTC.

The J gene is TRBJ2-5, the V gene TRBV13; the match to TRBD2 covers 10 bases. The CDR3 is 14 residues long. Germline assignment: CDR1 PRHDT and CDR2 FYEKMQ (reference sequence). Trimming at V came to 2 bases and at J to 4 bases, leaving 1 base not matched to a gene. Written as DNA, the CDR3 is TGTGCCAGCAGCTTAAGGACTAGCGGAGAGACCCAGTACTTC. Translation: CASSLRTSGETQYF.

This clone has only one observation. The chain carries TRBV10-3 and TRBJ1-1, with D unresolved. Germline CDR1 ENHRY, CDR2 SYGVKD. CDR3 size: 14 residues. The V and J ends lost 3 bases and 5 bases respectively, with 13 bases between them. CDR3 protein: CAISEEGGSTEAFF. Written as DNA, the CDR3 is TGTGCCATCAGTGAAGAGGGAGGTTCGACTGAAGCTTTCTTT.

The chain recombines TRBV27 with TRBJ2-2; tentatively, D is TRBD1 or TRBD2 (6 bases each). Germline assignment: CDR1 MNHEY and CDR2 SMNVEV (reference sequence). The CDR3 extends over 17 amino acids. V gave up 4 bases and J gave up 6 bases, with 21 bases separating them. The CDR3 nucleotides read TGTGCCAGCAGTTCATCAGGGGTAGCGGAGGTCTCCGGGGAGCTGTTTTTT. Amino acids: CASSSSGVAEVSGELFF.

The rearrangement joins TRBV5-8 to TRBJ2-6; D is possibly TRBD1 (6 bases). CDR1 and CDR2 from the germline V gene are SGHTS and YDEGEE. Trimming took 2 bases from V and 1 from J, leaving 10 bases between them. This CDR3 is 16 amino acids long. This CDR3 is CASSLKGGSGANVLTF. The CDR3 DNA is TGTGCCAGCAGCTTAAAAGGGGGTTCTGGGGCCAACGTCCTGACTTTC.

The chain recombines TRBV10-3 with TRBJ2-7, with TRBD1 as a possible D gene (6 bases). Germline CDR1 is ENHRY and CDR2 is SYGVKD. V was trimmed by 3 bases and J by 6 bases, leaving 15 bases between them. The CDR3 consists of 14 residues. Here the CDR3 reads CAISEQGRTGEQYF. CDR3 in DNA: TGTGCCATCAGTGAACAGGGAAGGACGGGCGAGCAGTACTTC.

This chain connects TRBV4-2 to TRBJ2-5, with D perhaps TRBD2 (6 bases). V shed 1 base and J shed 7 bases, with 13 bases lying between them. Germline values: CDR1 LGHNA, CDR2 YNFKEQ. This CDR3 has 14 residues. CDR3 sequence (DNA): TGTGCCAGCAGCCAAGTCGGGGGTCTCGGGACCCAGTACTTC. It translates to CASSQVGGLGTQYF.

This clone was picked up one time. The chain links TRBV30 to TRBJ2-3, with a weak D call TRBD2 (6 bases). The CDR3 consists of 14 residues. Germline values: CDR1 GTSNPN, CDR2 SVGIG (reference sequence). Trimming pared 1 base from V and 0 bases from J, leaving 8 bases between. The DNA of the CDR3 is TGTGCCTGGAGTGGTGGGACTAGCACAGATACGCAGTATTTT. Translation: CAWSGGTSTDTQYF.

The rearrangement joins TRBV19 to TRBJ1-1; D is possibly TRBD1 (5 bases). The CDR3 is made up of 12 amino acids. V lost 7 bases, J lost 6 bases, and 12 bases lay in between. Germline values: CDR1 LNHDA, CDR2 SQIVND (reference sequence). The CDR3 loop reads CASNQGPAEAFF. In DNA, the CDR3 is TGTGCCAGTAATCAGGGCCCTGCTGAAGCTTTCTTT.

The rearrangement links TRBV30 to TRBJ1-4; 7 bases map to TRBD1. Germline V gene sequence: CDR1 GTSNPN, CDR2 SVGIG (reference sequence). CDR3 length equals 14 residues. The V and J ends lost 5 bases and 6 bases, in that order; junction bases with no gene match: 9. This CDR3 reads CAWGGTVADEKLFF. The CDR3 nucleotides are TGTGCCTGGGGTGGGACAGTAGCGGATGAAAAACTGTTTTTT.

This chain links TRBV5-5 with TRBJ2-3; TRBD1 might be the D (6 bases). The CDR3 sequence is 15 residues long. Germline V gives CDR1 SGHKS, CDR2 YYEKEE (reference sequence). V lost 1 base and J 3 bases, leaving 12 bases between the germline ends. CDR3 bases: TGTGCCAGCAGCTTGCGGGACAAGGAAACAGATACGCAGTATTTT. This gives the protein CASSLRDKETDTQYF.

The genes are TRBV4-3 and TRBJ1-1; no firm D call. Germline V lookup: CDR1 LGHNA, CDR2 YSLEER. V was trimmed by 0 bases and J by 4 bases, leaving 12 bases between them. This CDR3 spans 15 amino acids. The CDR3 spells CASSQDYLRGTEAFF. The CDR3 coding sequence is TGCGCCAGCAGCCAAGATTATCTTCGAGGCACTGAAGCTTTCTTT.